This TCR beta chain was recorded in a study of OX40 agonist ivuxolimab in advanced cancers. About the research overall: The patients got ivuxolimab, which is an agonistic anti-OX40 (CD134) antibody.

Study results and limitations: The mean number of expanded clones was higher in CD8+ T cells than in CD4+. Relatively little clonal expansion, among the lowest observed, appeared in partial responders at 0.1-3.0 mg/kg.

Autoimmune disease history or systemic immunosuppression meant exclusion. This table comes from immunoSEQ multiplex PCR, and its TCRdb copy is limited to in-frame clones, with some not included. The table records over 45,000 clones, roughly 84% of them present only once. Trimming stripped 6 bases from V and 10 bases from J, with 16 bases between. This CDR3 comprises 13 residues. Germline-derived CDR1 and CDR2 are KGHSH and LQKENI. Points on this clone: Its antigen is still unknown.

The origin of this receptor is an adult with an advanced solid tumor such as melanoma, head and neck, liver or kidney cancer. The chain links TRBV18 to TRBJ2-1; D possibly matches TRBD1 or TRBD2 (6 bases each). Sequenced here: CD4+ or CD8+ T cells sorted from blood, sampled in a trial of the OX40 agonist ivuxolimab. CDR3 nucleotide sequence: TGTGCCAGCTCCCCAGGCCTCGGGGGCGAGCAGTTCTTC. This gives the protein CASSPGLGGEQFF.